This TCR beta chain came from a study of cytomegalovirus exposure and HLA in healthy donors. Primers: 60 Vbeta forward and 13 Jbeta reverse. Repertoires were generated with immunoSEQ multiplex PCR, while TCRdb's copy carries only in-frame clones and drops some. The sample includes around 100,000 clones, around three quarters of them seen just once. V lost 1 base and J lost 0, with 3 bases in between. Germline V lookup: CDR1 PRHDT, CDR2 FYEKMQ (reference sequence). This CDR3 is built from 13 residues. The sample comprised PBMCs. This sequence originates from a woman between 40 and 55 years old in good health and CMV-seropositive. This chain uses TRBV13 with TRBJ2-5; D is uncertain. In DNA, the CDR3 is TGTGCCAGCAGCTTAGCTTACCAAGAGACCCAGTACTTC. The encoded protein is CASSLAYQETQYF.